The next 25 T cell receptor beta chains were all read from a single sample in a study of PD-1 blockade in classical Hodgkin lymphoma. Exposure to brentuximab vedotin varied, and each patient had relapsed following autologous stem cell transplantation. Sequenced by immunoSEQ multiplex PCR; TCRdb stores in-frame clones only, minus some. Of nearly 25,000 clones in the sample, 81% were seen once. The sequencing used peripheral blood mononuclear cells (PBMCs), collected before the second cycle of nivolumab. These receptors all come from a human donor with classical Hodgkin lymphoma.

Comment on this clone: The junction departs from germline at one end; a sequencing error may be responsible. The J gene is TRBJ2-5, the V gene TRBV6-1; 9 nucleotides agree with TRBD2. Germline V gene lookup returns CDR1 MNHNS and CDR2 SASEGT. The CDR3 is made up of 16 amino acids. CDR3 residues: CASSKASLAGGETQYF. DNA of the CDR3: TGTGCCAGCAGTAAAGCATCACTAGCGGGTGGGGAGACCCAGTACTTC.

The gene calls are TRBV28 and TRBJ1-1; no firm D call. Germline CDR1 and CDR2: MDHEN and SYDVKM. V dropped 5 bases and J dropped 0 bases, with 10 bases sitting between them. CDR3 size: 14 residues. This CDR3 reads CASSPNIMNTEAFF. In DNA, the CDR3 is TGTGCCAGCAGTCCTAACATCATGAACACTGAAGCTTTCTTT. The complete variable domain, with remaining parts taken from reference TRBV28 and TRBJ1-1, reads DVKVTQSSRYLVKRTGEKVFLECVQDMDHENMFWYRQDPGLGLRLIYFSYDVKMKEKGDIPEGYSVSREKKERFSLILESASTNQTSMYLCASSPNIMNTEAFFGQGTRLTVV.

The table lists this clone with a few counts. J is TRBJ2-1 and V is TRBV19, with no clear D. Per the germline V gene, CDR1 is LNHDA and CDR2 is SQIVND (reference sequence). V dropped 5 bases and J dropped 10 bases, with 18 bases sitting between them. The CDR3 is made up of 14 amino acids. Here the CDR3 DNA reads TGTGCCAGTAGTTGGGGTAGGGCCTCATCGGAGCAGTTCTTC. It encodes CASSWGRASSEQFF.

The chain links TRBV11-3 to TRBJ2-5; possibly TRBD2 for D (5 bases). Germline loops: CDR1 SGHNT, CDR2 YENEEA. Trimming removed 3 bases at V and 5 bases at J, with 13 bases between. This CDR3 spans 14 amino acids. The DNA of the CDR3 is TGTGCCAGCAGCTTTCGGGGAGTCTTGGAGACCCAGTACTTC. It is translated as CASSFRGVLETQYF. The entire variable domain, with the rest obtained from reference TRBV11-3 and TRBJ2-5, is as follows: EAGVVQSPRYKIIEKKQPVAFWCNPISGHNTLYWYLQNLGQGPELLIRYENEEAVDDSQLPKDRFSAERLKGVDSTLKIQPAELGDSAVYLCASSFRGVLETQYFGPGTRLLVL.

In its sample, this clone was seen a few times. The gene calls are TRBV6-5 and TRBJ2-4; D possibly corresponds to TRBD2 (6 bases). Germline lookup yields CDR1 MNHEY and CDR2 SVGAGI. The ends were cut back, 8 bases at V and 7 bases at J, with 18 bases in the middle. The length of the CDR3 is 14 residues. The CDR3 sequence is CASSSGRHLNIQYF. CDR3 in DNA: TGTGCCAGCTCTTCGGGGAGGCACCTGAACATTCAGTACTTC.

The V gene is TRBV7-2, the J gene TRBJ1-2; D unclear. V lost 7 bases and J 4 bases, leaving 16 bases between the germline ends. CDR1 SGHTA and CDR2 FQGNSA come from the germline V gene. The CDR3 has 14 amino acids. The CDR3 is CASTPMRLSYGYTF. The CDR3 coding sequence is TGTGCCAGCACCCCAATGAGGCTTAGCTATGGCTACACCTTC. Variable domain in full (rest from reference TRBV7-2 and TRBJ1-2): GAGVSQSPSNKVTEKGKDVELRCDPISGHTALYWYRQSLGQGLEFLIYFQGNSAPDKSGLPSDRFSAERTGGSVSTLTIQRTQQEDSAVYLCASTPMRLSYGYTFGSGTRLTVV.

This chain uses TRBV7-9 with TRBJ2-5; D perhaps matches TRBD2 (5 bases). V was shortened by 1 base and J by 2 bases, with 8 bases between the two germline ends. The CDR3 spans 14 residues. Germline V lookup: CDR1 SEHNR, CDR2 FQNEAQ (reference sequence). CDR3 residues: CASSLVGSQETQYF. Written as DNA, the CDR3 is TGTGCCAGCAGCTTAGTAGGGAGTCAAGAGACCCAGTACTTC.

The CDR3: CASSRQGGSYEQYF. CDR3 in DNA: TGTGCCAGCAGTAGACAGGGTGGGAGCTACGAGCAGTACTTC. The chain uses TRBV6-5 and TRBJ2-7; 7 bases map to TRBD1. Germline values: CDR1 MNHEY, CDR2 SVGAGI. With 5 bases clipped from V and 3 bases from J, the junction kept 7 bases outside the gene matches. This CDR3 has 14 residues.

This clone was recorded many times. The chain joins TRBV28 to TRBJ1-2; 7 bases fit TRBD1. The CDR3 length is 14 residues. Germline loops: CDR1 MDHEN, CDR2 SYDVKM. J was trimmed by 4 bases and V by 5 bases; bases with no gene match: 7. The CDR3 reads CASSAPGQTYGYTF. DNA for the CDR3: TGTGCCAGCAGTGCGCCGGGACAGACCTATGGCTACACCTTC.

The CDR3 loop is CASSTKGQTNQPQHF. CDR3 in DNA: TGTGCCAGTAGTACGAAGGGACAGACCAATCAGCCCCAGCATTTT. The chain combines TRBV19 with TRBJ1-5; 7 nucleotides agree with TRBD1. Trimming took 4 bases from V and 3 from J; bases not matched to a gene: 6. CDR3 length equals 15 residues. Germline V gene lookup returns CDR1 LNHDA and CDR2 SQIVND (reference sequence).

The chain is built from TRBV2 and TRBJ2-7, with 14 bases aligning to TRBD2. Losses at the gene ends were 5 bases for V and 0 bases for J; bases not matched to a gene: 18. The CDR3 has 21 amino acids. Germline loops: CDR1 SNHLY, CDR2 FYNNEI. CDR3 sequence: CASSLPGGMGLAGVSSYEQYF. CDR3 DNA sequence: TGTGCCAGCAGTTTACCAGGGGGGATGGGACTAGCGGGAGTTAGCTCCTACGAGCAGTACTTC.

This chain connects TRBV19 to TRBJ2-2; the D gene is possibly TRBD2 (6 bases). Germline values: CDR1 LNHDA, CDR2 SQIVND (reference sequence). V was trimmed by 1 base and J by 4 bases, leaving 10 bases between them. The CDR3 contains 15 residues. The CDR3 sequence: CASSIGGVGTGELFF. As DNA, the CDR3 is TGTGCCAGTAGTATAGGGGGGGTCGGCACCGGGGAGCTGTTTTTT.

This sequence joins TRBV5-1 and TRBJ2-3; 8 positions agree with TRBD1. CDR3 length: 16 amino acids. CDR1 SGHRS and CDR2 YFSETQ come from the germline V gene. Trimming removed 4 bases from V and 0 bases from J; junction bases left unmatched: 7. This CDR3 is CASSLDRDSSTDTQYF. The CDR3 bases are TGCGCCAGCAGCCTGGACAGGGACTCTAGCACAGATACGCAGTATTTT.

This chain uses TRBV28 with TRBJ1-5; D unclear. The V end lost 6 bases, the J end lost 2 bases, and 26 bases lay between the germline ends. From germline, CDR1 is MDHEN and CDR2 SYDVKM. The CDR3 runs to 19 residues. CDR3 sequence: CASSLPLLSGFGGNQPQHF. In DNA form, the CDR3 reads TGTGCCAGCAGCTTACCCCTATTATCCGGGTTTGGGGGCAATCAGCCCCAGCATTTT.

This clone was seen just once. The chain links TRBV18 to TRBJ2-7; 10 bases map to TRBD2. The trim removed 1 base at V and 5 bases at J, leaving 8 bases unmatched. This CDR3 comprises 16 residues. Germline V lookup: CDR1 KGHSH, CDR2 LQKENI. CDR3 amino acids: CASSPLPAGGEDEQYF. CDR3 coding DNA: TGTGCCAGCTCACCACTCCCAGCGGGAGGGGAGGACGAGCAGTACTTC.

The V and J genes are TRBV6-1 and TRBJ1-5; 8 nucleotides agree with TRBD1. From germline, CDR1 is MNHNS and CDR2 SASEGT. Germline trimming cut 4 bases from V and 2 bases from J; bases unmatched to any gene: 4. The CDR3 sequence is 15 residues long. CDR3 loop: CASSGTGKGNQPQHF. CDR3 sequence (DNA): TGTGCCAGCAGTGGGACAGGGAAGGGCAATCAGCCCCAGCATTTT.

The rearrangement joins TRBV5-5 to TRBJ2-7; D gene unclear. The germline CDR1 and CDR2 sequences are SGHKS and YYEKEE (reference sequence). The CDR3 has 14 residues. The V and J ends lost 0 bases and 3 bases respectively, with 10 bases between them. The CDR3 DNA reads TGTGCCAGCAGCTTGGAAATCTTTGTCTACGAGCAGTACTTC. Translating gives CASSLEIFVYEQYF.

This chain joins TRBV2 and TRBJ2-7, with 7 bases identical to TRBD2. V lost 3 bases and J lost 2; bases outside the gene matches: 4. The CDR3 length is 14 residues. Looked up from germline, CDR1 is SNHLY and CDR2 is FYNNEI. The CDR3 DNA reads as TGTGCCAGCAGTGAGGGCCGGGGGGCCTACGAGCAGTACTTC. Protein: CASSEGRGAYEQYF.

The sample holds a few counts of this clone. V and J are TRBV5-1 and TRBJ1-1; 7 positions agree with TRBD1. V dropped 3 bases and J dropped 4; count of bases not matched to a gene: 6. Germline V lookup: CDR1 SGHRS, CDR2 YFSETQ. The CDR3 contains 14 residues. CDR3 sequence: CASSSTGVGTEAFF. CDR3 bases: TGCGCCAGCAGCTCCACAGGGGTGGGCACTGAAGCTTTCTTT.

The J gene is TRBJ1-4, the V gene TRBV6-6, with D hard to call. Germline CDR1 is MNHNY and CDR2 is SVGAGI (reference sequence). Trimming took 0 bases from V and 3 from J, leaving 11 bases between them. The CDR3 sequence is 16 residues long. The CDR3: CASSYSLWISNEKLFF. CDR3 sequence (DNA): TGTGCCAGCAGTTACTCGCTTTGGATCTCTAATGAAAAACTGTTTTTT.

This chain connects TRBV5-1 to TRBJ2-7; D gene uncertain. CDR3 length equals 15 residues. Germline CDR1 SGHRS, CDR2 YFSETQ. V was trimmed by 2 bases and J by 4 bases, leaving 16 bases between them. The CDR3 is CASSLGTGSFYEQYF. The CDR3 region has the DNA TGCGCCAGCAGCTTAGGTACCGGGTCTTTTTACGAGCAGTACTTC.

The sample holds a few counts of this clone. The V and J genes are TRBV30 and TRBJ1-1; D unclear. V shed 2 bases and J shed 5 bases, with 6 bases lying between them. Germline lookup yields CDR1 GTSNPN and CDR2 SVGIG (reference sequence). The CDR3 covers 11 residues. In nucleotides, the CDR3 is TGTGCCTGGAGTTTTAGTACTGAAGCTTTCTTT. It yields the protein CAWSFSTEAFF.

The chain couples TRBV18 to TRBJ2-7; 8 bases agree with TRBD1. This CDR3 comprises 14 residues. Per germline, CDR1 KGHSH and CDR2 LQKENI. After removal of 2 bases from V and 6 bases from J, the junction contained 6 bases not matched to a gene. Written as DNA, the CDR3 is TGTGCCAGCTCACCAAGGGACAGGATGGGCGAGCAGTACTTC. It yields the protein CASSPRDRMGEQYF.

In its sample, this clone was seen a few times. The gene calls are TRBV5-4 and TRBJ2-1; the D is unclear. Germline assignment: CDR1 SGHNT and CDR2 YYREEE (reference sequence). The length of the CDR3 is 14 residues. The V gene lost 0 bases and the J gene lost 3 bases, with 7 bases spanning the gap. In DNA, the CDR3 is TGTGCCAGCAGCTTGGAGGGCCTCTACAATGAGCAGTTCTTC. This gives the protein CASSLEGLYNEQFF.

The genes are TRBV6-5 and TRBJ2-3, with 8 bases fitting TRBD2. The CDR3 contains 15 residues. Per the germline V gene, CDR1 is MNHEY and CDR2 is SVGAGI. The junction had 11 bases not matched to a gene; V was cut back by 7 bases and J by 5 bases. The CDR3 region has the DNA TGTGCCAGCAAGGGGGGGGCGGGAGGTGAAGATACGCAGTATTTT. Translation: CASKGGAGGEDTQYF.